Following are 12 T cell receptor beta chains from one sample sequenced in a study of blood T cell repertoires in COVID-19. Sequenced by immunoSEQ multiplex PCR; TCRdb stores in-frame clones only, minus some. Among fewer than 100,000 clones, 84% were seen once, and the ten largest hold 20% to 25%. Sequenced material: peripheral blood. The receptors shown here come from a woman in her 50s with acute or convalescent COVID-19.

This clone showed up just once. The J gene is TRBJ1-2, the V gene TRBV3-1 (or the pseudogene TRBV3-2); D perhaps matches TRBD1 (6 bases). CDR1 is LGHDT, CDR2 YNNKEL, per germline (reference sequence). This CDR3 has 14 amino acids. Trimming removed 7 bases from V and 3 bases from J, with 15 bases in between. Here the CDR3 DNA reads TGTGCCAGCAACCGACGAGGGGGGGACTATGGCTACACCTTC. This sequence encodes CASNRRGGDYGYTF.

This clone has more than one count but fewer than ten. The rearrangement links TRBV19 to TRBJ1-1; D call uncertain. CDR1 LNHDA and CDR2 SQIVND come from the germline V gene (reference sequence). The length of the CDR3 is 17 residues. Trimming pared 3 bases from V and 5 bases from J, leaving 22 bases between. The CDR3 loop is CASSIPLTQYTGTEAFF. CDR3 in DNA: TGTGCCAGTAGTATTCCCCTAACTCAATACACCGGGACTGAAGCTTTCTTT.

This sequence joins TRBV28 and TRBJ2-7, with 7 positions matching TRBD2. Trimming cost V 2 bases and J 4 bases; bases outside gene matches: 20. The CDR3 has 19 residues. Germline CDR1 MDHEN, CDR2 SYDVKM. CDR3 protein: CASSLSNPLGRGELYEQYF. In DNA form, the CDR3 reads TGTGCCAGCAGTTTAAGCAACCCTCTGGGGAGGGGAGAGCTTTACGAGCAGTACTTC. Based on the CDR3 plus reference TRBV28 and TRBJ2-7, the full variable domain is DVKVTQSSRYLVKRTGEKVFLECVQDMDHENMFWYRQDPGLGLRLIYFSYDVKMKEKGDIPEGYSVSREKKERFSLILESASTNQTSMYLCASSLSNPLGRGELYEQYFGPGTRLTVT.

The V gene is TRBV5-1, the J gene TRBJ2-2; 7 bases align to TRBD1. From germline, CDR1 is SGHRS and CDR2 YFSETQ. The CDR3 consists of 15 residues. J lost 8 bases, V lost 8 bases, and 15 bases had no gene match. The CDR3 nucleotides are TGCGCCAGTAAAATAAGACAGGGCGAGGCGGGGGAGCTGTTTTTT. This encodes CASKIRQGEAGELFF.

The DNA of the CDR3 is TGTGCCAGCACCCCCCGGAGGGGCAGTAAAGAGACCCAGTACTTC. It specifies CASTPRRGSKETQYF. The chain uses TRBV25-1 and TRBJ2-5; a possible D gene is TRBD2 (6 bases). V lost 7 bases to trimming and J lost 3 bases, with 18 bases between them. The CDR3 runs 15 residues. Germline CDR1 MGHDK, CDR2 SYGVNS.

The J gene is TRBJ2-3, the V gene TRBV11-2; 10 positions agree with TRBD2. The V and J ends lost 2 bases and 3 bases, in that order; junction bases with no gene match: 2. The CDR3 runs 15 residues. CDR1 is SGHAT and CDR2 is FQNNGV in the germline V gene. The CDR3 here is CASSLSSGGTDTQYF. For the CDR3, the DNA is TGTGCCAGCAGCTTATCTAGCGGGGGTACAGATACGCAGTATTTT.

The V gene is TRBV7-2, the J gene TRBJ2-3; TRBD1 is a possible D gene (5 bases). Trimming stripped 3 bases from V and 2 bases from J, with 9 bases between. The CDR3 spans 14 residues. Germline CDR1 and CDR2: SGHTA and FQGNSA. The CDR3: CASSFDRYTDTQYF. In DNA, the CDR3 is TGTGCCAGCAGCTTCGACAGATACACAGATACGCAGTATTTT.

The CDR3 DNA follows: TGTGCCAGCAGTTATAGTGCTGAGAGGGCTGGCTACACCTTC. This encodes CASSYSAERAGYTF. This chain links TRBV6-2 or TRBV6-3 with TRBJ1-2; D not certain. This CDR3 is built from 14 residues. Between the trimmed V and J ends, which lost 3 bases and 7 bases, there was a span of 15 bases. Germline V gene sequence: CDR1 MNHEY, CDR2 SVGEGT.

The chain carries TRBV7-9 and TRBJ2-3; 7 bases are a match to TRBD1. The CDR3 runs 16 residues. Looked up from germline, CDR1 is SEHNR and CDR2 is FQNEAQ (reference sequence). V lost 1 base, J lost 2 bases, and 6 bases stayed unmatched. CDR3 nucleotides: TGTGCCAGCAGCTTAGTGGGACAGACGTTCACAGATACGCAGTATTTT. Translation gives CASSLVGQTFTDTQYF.

The V and J genes are TRBV19 and TRBJ1-5; TRBD1 is a possible D gene (6 bases). The ends were cut back, 8 bases at V and 3 bases at J, with 14 bases in the middle. The germline V gene has CDR1 LNHDA and CDR2 SQIVND (reference sequence). This CDR3 region has 14 residues. CDR3 bases: TGTGCCAGTTTACAGGGAGCGAACAATCAGCCCCAGCATTTT. This gives the protein CASLQGANNQPQHF.

This chain joins TRBV5-1 and TRBJ2-1; D is perhaps TRBD1 (6 bases). V was trimmed by 5 bases and J by 7 bases, leaving 13 bases between them. Germline CDR1 is SGHRS and CDR2 is YFSETQ. The CDR3 runs 13 residues. CDR3 amino acids: CASRTGRDNEQFF. The CDR3 DNA sequence: TGCGCCAGCAGGACAGGACGGGATAATGAGCAGTTCTTC.

The gene calls are TRBV7-9 and TRBJ2-5; 10 positions agree with TRBD1. Germline loops: CDR1 SEHNR, CDR2 FQNEAQ (reference sequence). V trimming: 5 bases; J trimming: 5 bases; junction bases outside the gene matches: 8. This CDR3 region has 15 residues. The CDR3 region is CASSRGTGEGETQYF. Written as DNA, the CDR3 is TGTGCCAGCAGCCGAGGGACAGGGGAAGGTGAGACCCAGTACTTC.